The 10 T cell receptor beta chains below were found in one sample sequenced in a study of PD-1 blockade in classical Hodgkin lymphoma. The table came from immunoSEQ multiplex PCR; TCRdb's copy has only in-frame clones and leaves some out. The repertoire has about 94,000 clones, roughly 87% of them found once; the top ten carry about 10%. All trial patients relapsed after autologous stem cell transplantation. This specimen was peripheral blood mononuclear cells (PBMCs), taken before the second cycle of nivolumab. These receptors were obtained from a human donor with classical Hodgkin lymphoma.

In this sample, this clone turned up a few times. The chain carries TRBV27 and TRBJ2-1; TRBD2 might be the D (6 bases). V was trimmed by 3 bases and J by 7 bases, leaving 7 bases between them. The CDR3 runs to 12 residues. The V gene's germline CDR1 is MNHEY and CDR2 SMNVEV (reference sequence). This CDR3 reads CASSFAGNEQFF. DNA for the CDR3: TGTGCCAGCAGTTTCGCGGGAAATGAGCAGTTCTTC.

The chain couples TRBV18 to TRBJ2-4; D is unclear. The length of the CDR3 is 14 residues. Trimming removed 2 bases from V and 7 bases from J, with 12 bases in between. Germline-derived CDR1 and CDR2 are KGHSH and LQKENI. CDR3: CASSPSDPGNIQYF. CDR3 in DNA: TGTGCCAGCTCACCAAGTGACCCAGGCAACATTCAGTACTTC.

The CDR3, as DNA: TGTGCCAGCAGCCCGGCAGGGACCACCTACGAGCAGTACTTC. Translated: CASSPAGTTYEQYF. The chain uses TRBV25-1 and TRBJ2-7; D is tentatively TRBD1 or TRBD2 (5 bases each). Germline CDR1 is MGHDK and CDR2 is SYGVNS. This CDR3 comprises 14 residues. Trimming removed 6 bases at V and 2 bases at J, with 14 bases between.

The genes are TRBV13 and TRBJ2-3, with D unclear. The CDR3 loop spans 14 amino acids. Germline lookup yields CDR1 PRHDT and CDR2 FYEKMQ (reference sequence). The V end lost 5 bases, the J end lost 0 bases, and 9 bases lay between the germline ends. In DNA, the CDR3 is TGTGCCAGCAGCCCCGTTACTAGCACAGATACGCAGTATTTT. Amino acid sequence: CASSPVTSTDTQYF. The full variable domain, in which reference TRBV13 and TRBJ2-3 provide the parts outside the CDR3, is AAGVIQSPRHLIKEKRETATLKCYPIPRHDTVYWYQQGPGQDPQFLISFYEKMQSDKGSIPDRFSAQQFSDYHSELNMSSLELGDSALYFCASSPVTSTDTQYFGPGTRLTVL.

The V gene is TRBV11-2, the J gene TRBJ2-1; weak D call: TRBD2 (6 bases). The germline V gene has CDR1 SGHAT and CDR2 FQNNGV. Trimming left V 5 bases short and J 9 bases short, with 23 bases between. There are 16 residues in the CDR3. The DNA for the CDR3 is TGTGCCAGCAGCGCCTGGAGCGGGCCCCCTTGGGGTGAGCAGTTCTTC. It translates to CASSAWSGPPWGEQFF.

V usage is TRBV4-2 and J usage is TRBJ1-1; D is perhaps TRBD1 (5 bases). This CDR3 has 17 amino acids. Germline CDR1 LGHNA, CDR2 YNFKEQ. V dropped 4 bases and J dropped 3 bases, with 21 bases sitting between them. As DNA, the CDR3 is TGTGCCAGCAGCCGCGACACGGGGCGATTGTGGGACACTGAAGCTTTCTTT. This sequence encodes CASSRDTGRLWDTEAFF.

The chain is built from TRBV11-2 and TRBJ2-1; D remains unclear. This CDR3 has 11 amino acids. The germline V and J ends were trimmed by 1 base and 10 bases, with 5 bases remaining between them. The germline gives CDR1 SGHAT, CDR2 FQNNGV. Here the CDR3 DNA reads TGTGCCAGCAGCTTAGTTGCGGAGCAGTTCTTC. Its translation is CASSLVAEQFF.

The rearrangement links TRBV7-9 to TRBJ2-7; 14 bases agree with TRBD2. V lost 5 bases to trimming and J lost 6 bases; unmatched junction nucleotides: 9. Germline V CDR1 and CDR2: SEHNR, FQNEAQ (reference sequence). CDR3 length: 16 amino acids. The CDR3 spells CASSPPGTSGRFEQYF. In DNA, the CDR3 is TGTGCCAGCAGCCCGCCCGGGACTAGCGGGAGATTCGAGCAGTACTTC.

The rearrangement uses TRBV27 and TRBJ2-6; tentative D call: TRBD1 (5 bases). This CDR3 has 17 residues. Germline V gene data show CDR1 as MNHEY and CDR2 as SMNVEV (reference sequence). With 3 bases removed from V and 2 bases from J, the gap between germline ends came to 14 bases. CDR3 in DNA: TGTGCCAGCAGTTTCGTGGCAGGGCGACCTGGGGCCAACGTCCTGACTTTC. Its protein product is CASSFVAGRPGANVLTF.

The chain joins TRBV27 to TRBJ2-2, with 16 bases fitting TRBD2. V lost 4 bases to trimming and J lost 9 bases; unmatched junction nucleotides: 5. The CDR3 sequence is 16 residues long. Germline V gives CDR1 MNHEY, CDR2 SMNVEV (reference sequence). CDR3 sequence reads: CASSSGLAGGHRELFF. The CDR3 DNA is TGTGCCAGCAGTTCGGGACTAGCGGGGGGGCACCGGGAGCTGTTTTTT.